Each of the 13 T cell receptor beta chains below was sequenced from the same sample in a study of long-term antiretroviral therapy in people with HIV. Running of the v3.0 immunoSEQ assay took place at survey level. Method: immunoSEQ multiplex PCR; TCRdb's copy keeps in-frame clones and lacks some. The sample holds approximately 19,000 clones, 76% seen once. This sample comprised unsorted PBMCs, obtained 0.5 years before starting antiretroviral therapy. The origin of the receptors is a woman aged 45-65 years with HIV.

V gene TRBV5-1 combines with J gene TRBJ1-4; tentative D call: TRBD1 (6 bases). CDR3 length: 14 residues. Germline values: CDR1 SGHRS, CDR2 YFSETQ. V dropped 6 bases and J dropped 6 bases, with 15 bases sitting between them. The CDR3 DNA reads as TGCGCCAGCAAGCTACTACAGGGTGATGAAAAACTGTTTTTT. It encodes CASKLLQGDEKLFF.

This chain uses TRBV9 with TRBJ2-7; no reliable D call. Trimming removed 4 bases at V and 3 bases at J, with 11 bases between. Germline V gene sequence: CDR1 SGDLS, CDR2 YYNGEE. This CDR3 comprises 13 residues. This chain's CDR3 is CASSPGPDYEQYF. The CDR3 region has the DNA TGTGCCAGCAGCCCCGGACCGGACTACGAGCAGTACTTC.

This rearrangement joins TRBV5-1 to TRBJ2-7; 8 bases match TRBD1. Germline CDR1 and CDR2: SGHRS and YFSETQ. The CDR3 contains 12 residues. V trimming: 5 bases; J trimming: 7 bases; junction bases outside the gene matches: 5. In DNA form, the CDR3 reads TGCGCCAGCAGGGGTACAGGGGGGGAGCAGTACGTC. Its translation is CASRGTGGEQYV.

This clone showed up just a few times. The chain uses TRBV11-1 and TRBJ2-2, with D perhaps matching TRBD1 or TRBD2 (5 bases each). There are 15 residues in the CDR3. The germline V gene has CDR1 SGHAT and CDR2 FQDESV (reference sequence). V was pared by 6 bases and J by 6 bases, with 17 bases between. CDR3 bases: TGTGCCAGCAGTCACCGGGACCGATTCTCCGGGGAGCTGTTTTTT. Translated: CASSHRDRFSGELFF.

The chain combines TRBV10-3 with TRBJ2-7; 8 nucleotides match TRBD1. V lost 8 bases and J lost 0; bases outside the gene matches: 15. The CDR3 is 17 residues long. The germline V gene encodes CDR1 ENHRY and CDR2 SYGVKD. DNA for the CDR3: TGTGCCATCGGGGGACCGAACCGGGACAGGAACTCCTACGAGCAGTACTTC. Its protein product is CAIGGPNRDRNSYEQYF.

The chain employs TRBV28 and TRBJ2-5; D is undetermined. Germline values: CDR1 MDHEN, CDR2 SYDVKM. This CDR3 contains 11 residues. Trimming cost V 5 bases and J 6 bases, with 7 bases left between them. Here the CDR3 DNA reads TGTGCCAGCAGTGGGCTAAAGACCCAGTACTTC. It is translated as CASSGLKTQYF. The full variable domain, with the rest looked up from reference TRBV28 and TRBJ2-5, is DVKVTQSSRYLVKRTGEKVFLECVQDMDHENMFWYRQDPGLGLRLIYFSYDVKMKEKGDIPEGYSVSREKKERFSLILESASTNQTSMYLCASSGLKTQYFGPGTRLLVL.

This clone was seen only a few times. For the CDR3, the DNA is TGTGCCAGCAGCGTAGGACAGGGGGCAGGTAGAAGTGGCTACACCTTC. Translated, it gives CASSVGQGAGRSGYTF. This sequence joins TRBV9 and TRBJ1-2; 10 bases are shared with TRBD1. Germline V CDR1 and CDR2: SGDLS, YYNGEE. The CDR3 spans 16 residues. The trim removed 0 bases at V and 7 bases at J, leaving 9 bases unmatched.

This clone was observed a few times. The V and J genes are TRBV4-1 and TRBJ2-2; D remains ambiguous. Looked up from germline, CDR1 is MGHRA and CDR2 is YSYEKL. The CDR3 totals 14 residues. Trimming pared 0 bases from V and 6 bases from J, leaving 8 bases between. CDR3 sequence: CASSQDPVAGELFF. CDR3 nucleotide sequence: TGCGCCAGCAGCCAAGATCCCGTGGCCGGGGAGCTGTTTTTT.

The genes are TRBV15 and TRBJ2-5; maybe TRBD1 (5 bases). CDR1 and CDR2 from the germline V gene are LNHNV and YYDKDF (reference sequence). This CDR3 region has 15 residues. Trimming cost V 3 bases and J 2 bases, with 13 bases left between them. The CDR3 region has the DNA TGTGCCACCAGCAGCATTGGGGCCGTTCAAGAGACCCAGTACTTC. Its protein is CATSSIGAVQETQYF.

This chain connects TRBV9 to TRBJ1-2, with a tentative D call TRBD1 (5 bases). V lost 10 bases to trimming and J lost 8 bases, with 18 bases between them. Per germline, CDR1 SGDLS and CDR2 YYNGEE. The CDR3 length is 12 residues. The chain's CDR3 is CAGGTVLGGYTF. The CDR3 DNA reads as TGTGCCGGGGGGACCGTCCTGGGGGGCTACACCTTC. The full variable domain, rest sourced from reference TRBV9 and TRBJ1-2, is DSGVTQTPKHLITATGQRVTLRCSPRSGDLSVYWYQQSLDQGLQFLIQYYNGEERAKGNILERFSAQQFPDLHSELNLSSLELGDSALYFCAGGTVLGGYTFGSGTRLTVV.

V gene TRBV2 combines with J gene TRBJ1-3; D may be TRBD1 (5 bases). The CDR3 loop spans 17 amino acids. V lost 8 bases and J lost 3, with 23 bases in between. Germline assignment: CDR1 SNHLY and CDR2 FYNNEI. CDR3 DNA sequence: TGTGCCAGCCTACTGGAGGGGATAATAGTGAGTGGAAACACCATATATTTT. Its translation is CASLLEGIIVSGNTIYF.

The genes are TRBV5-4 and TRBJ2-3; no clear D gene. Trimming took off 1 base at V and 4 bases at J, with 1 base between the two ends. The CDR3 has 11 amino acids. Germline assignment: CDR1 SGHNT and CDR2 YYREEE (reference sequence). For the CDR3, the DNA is TGTGCCAGCAGCTTGTCAGATACGCAGTATTTT. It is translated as CASSLSDTQYF.

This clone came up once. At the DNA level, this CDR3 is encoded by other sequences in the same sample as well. CDR3 nucleotides: TGCGCCAGCAGCTTTGGGGGAATGAACACTGAAGCTTTCTTT. This translates into CASSFGGMNTEAFF. The chain employs TRBV5-1 and TRBJ1-1; weak D call: TRBD1 (5 bases). This CDR3 spans 14 amino acids. Per germline, CDR1 SGHRS and CDR2 YFSETQ. Deletions cut 2 bases from V and 0 bases from J, with 8 bases between.